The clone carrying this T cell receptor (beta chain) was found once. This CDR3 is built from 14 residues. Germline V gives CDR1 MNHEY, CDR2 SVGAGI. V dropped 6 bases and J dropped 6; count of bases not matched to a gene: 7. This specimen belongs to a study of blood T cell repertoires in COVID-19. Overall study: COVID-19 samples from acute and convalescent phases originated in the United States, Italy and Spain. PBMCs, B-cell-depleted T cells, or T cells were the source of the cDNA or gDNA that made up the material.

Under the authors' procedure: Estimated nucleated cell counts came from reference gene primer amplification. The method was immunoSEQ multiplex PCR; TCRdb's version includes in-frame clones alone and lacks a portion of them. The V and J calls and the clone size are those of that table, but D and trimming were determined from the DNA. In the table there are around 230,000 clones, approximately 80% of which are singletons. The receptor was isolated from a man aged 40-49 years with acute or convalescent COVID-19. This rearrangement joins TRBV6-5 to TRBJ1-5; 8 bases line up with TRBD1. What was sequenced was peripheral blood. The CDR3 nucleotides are TGTGCCAGCAGAATACAGGGGGGAGGTCAGCCCCAGCATTTT. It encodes CASRIQGGGQPQHF.